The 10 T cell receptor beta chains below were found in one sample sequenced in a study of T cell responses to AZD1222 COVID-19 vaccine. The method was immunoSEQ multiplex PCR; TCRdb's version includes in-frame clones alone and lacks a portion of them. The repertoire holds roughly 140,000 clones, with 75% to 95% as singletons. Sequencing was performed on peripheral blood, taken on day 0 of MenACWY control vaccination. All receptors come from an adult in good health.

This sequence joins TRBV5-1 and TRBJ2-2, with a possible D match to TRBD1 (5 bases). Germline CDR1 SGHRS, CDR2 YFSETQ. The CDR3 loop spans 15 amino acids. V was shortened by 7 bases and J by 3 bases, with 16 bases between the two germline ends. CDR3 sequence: CASSMQGSDTGELFF. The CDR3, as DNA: TGCGCCAGCTCTATGCAGGGAAGTGACACCGGGGAGCTGTTTTTT.

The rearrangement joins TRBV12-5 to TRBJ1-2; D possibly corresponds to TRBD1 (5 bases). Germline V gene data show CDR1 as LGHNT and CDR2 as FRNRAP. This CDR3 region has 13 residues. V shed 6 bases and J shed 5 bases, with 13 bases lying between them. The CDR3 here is CASGPTRGYGYTF. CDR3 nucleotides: TGTGCTAGTGGACCTACCCGGGGGTATGGCTACACCTTC.

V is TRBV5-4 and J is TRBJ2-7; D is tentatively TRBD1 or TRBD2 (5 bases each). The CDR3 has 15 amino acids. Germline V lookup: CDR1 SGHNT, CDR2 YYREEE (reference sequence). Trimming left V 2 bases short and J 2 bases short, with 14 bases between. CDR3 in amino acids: CASSFFSRDPYEQYF. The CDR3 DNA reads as TGTGCCAGCAGCTTTTTTTCCCGGGACCCCTACGAGCAGTACTTC.

The DNA for the CDR3 is TGTGCCAGCAGTGAGCGGGACAGGGGCCTTTGGGGCTACACCTTC. This gives the protein CASSERDRGLWGYTF. The chain uses TRBV6-4 and TRBJ1-2; 10 bases are a match to TRBD1. Germline V CDR1 and CDR2: MRHNA, SNTAGT. Trimming at V came to 3 bases and at J to 8 bases, leaving 9 bases not matched to a gene. The CDR3 has 15 amino acids.

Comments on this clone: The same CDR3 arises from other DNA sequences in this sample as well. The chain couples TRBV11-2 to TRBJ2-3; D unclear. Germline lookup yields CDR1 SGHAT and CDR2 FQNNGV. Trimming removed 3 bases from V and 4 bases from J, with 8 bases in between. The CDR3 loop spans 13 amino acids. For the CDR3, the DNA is TGTGCCAGCAGCTTGGGTGGCGCAGATACGCAGTATTTT. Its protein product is CASSLGGADTQYF.

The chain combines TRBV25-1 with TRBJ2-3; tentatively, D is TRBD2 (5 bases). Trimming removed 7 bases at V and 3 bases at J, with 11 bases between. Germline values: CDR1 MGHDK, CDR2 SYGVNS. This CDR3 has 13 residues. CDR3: CASIGLGTDTQYF. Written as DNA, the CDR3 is TGTGCCAGCATTGGACTTGGGACAGATACGCAGTATTTT.

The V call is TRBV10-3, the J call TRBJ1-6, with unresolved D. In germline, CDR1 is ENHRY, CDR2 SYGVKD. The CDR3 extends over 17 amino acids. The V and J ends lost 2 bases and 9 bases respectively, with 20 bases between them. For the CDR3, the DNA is TGTGCCATCAGTGAGGCCCCCGGGGTAGGGATCGGTTCACCCCTCCACTTT. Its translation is CAISEAPGVGIGSPLHF.

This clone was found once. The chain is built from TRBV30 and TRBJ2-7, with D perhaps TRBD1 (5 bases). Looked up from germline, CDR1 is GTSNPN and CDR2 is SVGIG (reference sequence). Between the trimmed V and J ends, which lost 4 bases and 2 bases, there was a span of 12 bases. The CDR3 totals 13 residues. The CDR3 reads CAWTRTRTYEQYF. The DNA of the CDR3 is TGTGCCTGGACTCGGACACGGACCTACGAGCAGTACTTC.

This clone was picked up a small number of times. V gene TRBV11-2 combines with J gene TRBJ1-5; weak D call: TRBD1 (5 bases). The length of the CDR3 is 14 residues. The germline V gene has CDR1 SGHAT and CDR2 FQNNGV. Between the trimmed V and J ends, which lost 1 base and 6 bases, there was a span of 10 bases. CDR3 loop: CASSLGDFSQPQHF. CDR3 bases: TGTGCCAGCAGCTTAGGGGACTTTAGTCAGCCCCAGCATTTT.

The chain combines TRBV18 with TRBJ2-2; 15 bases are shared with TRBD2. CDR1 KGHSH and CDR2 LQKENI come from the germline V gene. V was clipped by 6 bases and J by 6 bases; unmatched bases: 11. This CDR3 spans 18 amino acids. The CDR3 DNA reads TGTGCCAGCTCTACCAATGCCGGACTAGCGGGAGGGGCCGGGGAGCTGTTTTTT. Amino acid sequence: CASSTNAGLAGGAGELFF.